Each of the 14 T cell receptor beta chains below was sequenced from the same sample in a study of cytomegalovirus exposure and HLA in healthy donors. Researchers ran the PCR with 60 Vbeta and 13 Jbeta primers. Here immunoSEQ multiplex PCR was the method, and the copy in TCRdb shows in-frame clones only, minus some. In the table there are under 300,000 clones, more than 80% of which are singletons. Sequenced sample: PBMCs. These receptors were collected from a man in his forties or fifties in good health and CMV-seropositive.

J is TRBJ2-7 and V is TRBV5-6; the match to TRBD2 covers 9 bases. The V gene's germline CDR1 is SGHDT and CDR2 YYEEEE. The CDR3 runs to 14 residues. V lost 3 bases, J lost 4 bases, and 5 bases stayed unmatched. Here the CDR3 reads CASSWGLAVYEQYF. The CDR3 DNA reads as TGTGCCAGCAGCTGGGGACTAGCAGTATACGAGCAGTACTTC.

The chain uses TRBV7-8 and TRBJ2-7, with D tentatively TRBD1 (5 bases). The germline CDR1 and CDR2 sequences are SGHVS and FQNEAQ. V shed 3 bases and J shed 4 bases, with 19 bases lying between them. There are 16 residues in the CDR3. DNA of the CDR3: TGTGCCAGCAGCTTGGGGCGTGTGGCGGTCGTTTACGAGCAGTACTTC. Protein: CASSLGRVAVVYEQYF. The full variable domain, rest sourced from reference TRBV7-8 and TRBJ2-7, is GAGVSQSPRYKVAKRGQDVALRCDPISGHVSLFWYQQALGQGPEFLTYFQNEAQLDKSGLPSDRFFAERPEGSVSTLKIQRTQQEDSAVYLCASSLGRVAVVYEQYFGPGTRLTVT.

The chain employs TRBV4-1 and TRBJ2-1, with 7 positions matching TRBD2. This CDR3 spans 17 amino acids. Germline CDR1 reads MGHRA; CDR2 reads YSYEKL. Trimming at V came to 0 bases and at J to 2 bases, leaving 7 bases not matched to a gene. The CDR3 region has the DNA TGCGCCAGCAGCCAAGATTCGGCTAGCGGTACCTACAATGAGCAGTTCTTC. It translates to CASSQDSASGTYNEQFF.

V usage is TRBV10-1 and J usage is TRBJ2-7; D is undetermined. The CDR3 runs 16 residues. Germline-derived CDR1 and CDR2 are WNHNN and SYGVQD (reference sequence). V was shortened by 2 bases and J by 2 bases, with 16 bases between the two germline ends. Written as DNA, the CDR3 is TGCGCCAGCAGTGAGAAGTGGGCGCCGATTCCCTACGAGCAGTACTTC. This encodes CASSEKWAPIPYEQYF.

The chain is built from TRBV7-9 and TRBJ2-2, with D possibly TRBD2 on 6 matching bases. This CDR3 contains 15 residues. Germline V CDR1 and CDR2: SEHNR, FQNEAQ (reference sequence). Trimming stripped 1 base from V and 5 bases from J, with 11 bases between. The CDR3, as DNA: TGTGCCAGCAGCTTAGAAAGCGGGTGGACCGGGGAGCTGTTTTTT. Protein: CASSLESGWTGELFF.

The gene calls are TRBV4-1 and TRBJ2-4, with D tentatively TRBD2 (7 bases). Germline assignment: CDR1 MGHRA and CDR2 YSYEKL. The V and J ends lost 1 base and 7 bases respectively, with 17 bases between them. The CDR3 length is 16 residues. CDR3 residues: CASSQGLRGGGNIQYF. CDR3 sequence (DNA): TGCGCCAGCAGCCAAGGGTTGCGGGGAGGGGGGAACATTCAGTACTTC.

The chain has TRBV11-2 and TRBJ2-7; 12 nucleotides match TRBD2. Per the germline V gene, CDR1 is SGHAT and CDR2 is FQNNGV. Unmatched junction bases numbered 0, after V lost 5 bases and J lost 4 bases. This CDR3 spans 13 amino acids. CDR3 residues: CASSGTSGYEQYF. The CDR3 DNA follows: TGTGCCAGCAGCGGGACTAGCGGGTACGAGCAGTACTTC.

This clone was found once. The rearrangement joins TRBV20-1 to TRBJ2-1; tentatively, D is TRBD2 (5 bases). Germline CDR1 reads DFQATT; CDR2 reads SNEGSKA (reference sequence). The CDR3 totals 10 residues. Between the trimmed V and J ends, which lost 6 bases and 10 bases, there was a span of 10 bases. The CDR3 DNA follows: TGCAGTGCCCCTAGAGGGGAGCAGTTCTTC. Protein sequence: CSAPRGEQFF.

The J gene is TRBJ1-2, the V gene TRBV7-9; the D is unclear. Germline CDR1 and CDR2: SEHNR and FQNEAQ (reference sequence). This CDR3 region has 12 residues. The germline V and J ends were trimmed by 5 bases and 9 bases, with 13 bases remaining between them. The CDR3 spells CASSLGRLSYTF. CDR3 bases: TGTGCCAGCAGCCTGGGCCGTTTAAGCTACACCTTC.

This sequence joins TRBV4-1 and TRBJ2-5; 8 bases map to TRBD2. V was clipped by 1 base and J by 5 bases; unmatched bases: 3. The CDR3 is 14 amino acids. Germline CDR1 reads MGHRA; CDR2 reads YSYEKL. The CDR3 loop is CASSQAGTSETQYF. CDR3 DNA sequence: TGCGCCAGCAGCCAAGCCGGGACTAGTGAGACCCAGTACTTC.

This sequence joins TRBV19 and TRBJ1-2; TRBD1 is a possible D gene (6 bases). Germline CDR1 reads LNHDA; CDR2 reads SQIVND (reference sequence). Trimming took 4 bases from V and 13 from J, leaving 22 bases between them. There are 14 residues in the CDR3. The CDR3 loop reads CASSTLVQQGWSTF. The CDR3 DNA follows: TGTGCCAGTAGTACCCTCGTCCAACAGGGTTGGTCCACCTTC.

The rearrangement uses TRBV21-1 and TRBJ2-7; TRBD2, the D gene given by the table, was not confirmed from the DNA. TRBV21-1 is a documented pseudogene. The CDR3 spans 16 residues. The chain's CDR3 is CASSNGTSGVSYEQYF. DNA of the CDR3: TGTGCCAGCAGCAACGGGACTAGCGGCGTCTCCTACGAGCAGTACTTC.

The sample holds one count of this clone. V and J are TRBV27 and TRBJ2-7; TRBD1 agrees at 9 bases. CDR1 and CDR2 from the germline V gene are MNHEY and SMNVEV (reference sequence). CDR3 length equals 14 residues. V trimming: 6 bases; J trimming: 4 bases; junction bases outside the gene matches: 7. The CDR3 DNA is TGTGCCAGCAGCTACGGACAGGGGATGTACGAGCAGTACTTC. Protein sequence: CASSYGQGMYEQYF.

The chain has TRBV19 and TRBJ2-7; D is uncertain. There are 11 residues in the CDR3. Germline CDR1 and CDR2: LNHDA and SQIVND (reference sequence). V was pared by 3 bases and J by 5 bases, with 5 bases between. In DNA form, the CDR3 reads TGTGCCAGTAGTATGCAGGACGAGCAGTACTTC. Its protein product is CASSMQDEQYF.